The 21 T cell receptor beta chains presented below share a single source sample, sequenced in a study of blood T cell repertoires in COVID-19. Measured with immunoSEQ multiplex PCR; TCRdb has only the in-frame clones, and not every one. The repertoire holds 250,000 to 300,000 clones, with about nine tenths as singletons. Sequencing input: peripheral blood. The receptors derive from a woman aged 30 to 39 with COVID-19, enrolled during active disease.

The chain is built from TRBV27 and TRBJ1-2; D may be TRBD1 (5 bases). The V end was cut by 3 bases, the J end by 3 bases, with 8 bases between. The CDR3 is made up of 13 amino acids. Looked up from germline, CDR1 is MNHEY and CDR2 is SMNVEV (reference sequence). CDR3 in amino acids: CASSLGRDYGYTF. CDR3 nucleotides: TGTGCCAGCAGTTTGGGCAGGGACTATGGCTACACCTTC.

This chain links TRBV7-2 with TRBJ2-2; 10 bases map to TRBD1. Per the germline V gene, CDR1 is SGHTA and CDR2 is FQGNSA. The ends lost 5 bases at V and 3 bases at J; junction bases unmatched: 3. The CDR3 covers 15 residues. CDR3 nucleotides: TGTGCCAGCAGCCTTGGACAGGGGGACACCGGGGAGCTGTTTTTT. Translating gives CASSLGQGDTGELFF.

This rearrangement joins TRBV10-1 to TRBJ2-4; 11 bases match TRBD2. Germline V gene lookup returns CDR1 WNHNN and CDR2 SYGVQD (reference sequence). V lost 0 bases and J lost 5; bases outside the gene matches: 3. The CDR3 consists of 16 residues. The CDR3 DNA is TGCGCCAGCAGTGAGTCCGGACTAGCGGGCGAAAACATTCAGTACTTC. It encodes CASSESGLAGENIQYF.

V and J are TRBV29-1 and TRBJ2-7, with a tentative D call TRBD2 (5 bases). With 4 bases removed from V and 0 bases from J, the gap between germline ends came to 13 bases. CDR1 and CDR2 from the germline V gene are SQVTM and ANQGSEA. The CDR3 extends over 14 amino acids. CDR3 protein: CSVASAGDSYEQYF. CDR3 in DNA: TGCAGCGTTGCATCTGCCGGGGACTCCTACGAGCAGTACTTC.

V usage is TRBV4-1 and J usage is TRBJ2-6; 9 bases map to TRBD1. The V gene end was trimmed by 0 bases and the J gene end by 0 bases; junction bases not matched to a gene: 3. CDR1 is MGHRA, CDR2 YSYEKL, per germline. The CDR3 runs 18 residues. CDR3 nucleotide sequence: TGCGCCAGCAGCCAAGAAGGGGACAGGGTCTCTGGGGCCAACGTCCTGACTTTC. Translating it yields CASSQEGDRVSGANVLTF.

The genes are TRBV5-4 and TRBJ2-5, with 7 bases that match TRBD2. The CDR3 length is 18 residues. Germline trimming cut 3 bases from V and 0 bases from J; bases unmatched to any gene: 14. Germline V lookup: CDR1 SGHNT, CDR2 YYREEE (reference sequence). The CDR3 DNA sequence: TGTGCCAGCAGCTACGGACCGTTTGGGGGGGTGGACCAAGAGACCCAGTACTTC. Translating it yields CASSYGPFGGVDQETQYF.

This chain links TRBV4-1 with TRBJ2-7, with a tentative D call TRBD1 (5 bases). CDR3 length: 16 residues. The V gene's germline CDR1 is MGHRA and CDR2 YSYEKL. V gave up 1 base and J gave up 0 bases, with 13 bases separating them. In nucleotides, the CDR3 is TGCGCCAGCAGCCAAGGCGCTTGGGGCATCTCCTACGAGCAGTACTTC. It specifies CASSQGAWGISYEQYF.

This chain joins TRBV5-4 and TRBJ1-2; perhaps TRBD1 as D (5 bases). The V end lost 0 bases, the J end lost 4 bases, and 7 bases lay between the germline ends. CDR3 size: 13 residues. CDR1 is SGHNT and CDR2 is YYREEE in the germline V gene (reference sequence). This chain's CDR3 is CASSLVGGYGYTF. The CDR3 nucleotides read TGTGCCAGCAGCTTGGTCGGGGGCTATGGCTACACCTTC.

The V gene is TRBV6-5, the J gene TRBJ2-7; D possibly corresponds to TRBD2 (7 bases). The CDR3 contains 13 residues. The germline CDR1 and CDR2 sequences are MNHEY and SVGAGI. This chain's CDR3 is CAAHEGGLGEQYF. DNA for the CDR3: TGTGCTGCCCACGAGGGGGGGCTGGGCGAGCAGTACTTC.

This clone has just one count. The CDR3 DNA follows: TGTGCCAGTCGGGACTGGGAAGCAACTAATGAAAAACTGTTTTTT. Protein sequence: CASRDWEATNEKLFF. The chain recombines TRBV2 with TRBJ1-4; a possible D gene is TRBD1 (5 bases). The CDR3 totals 15 residues. The V gene lost 9 bases and the J gene lost 0 bases, with 14 bases spanning the gap. CDR1 and CDR2 from the germline V gene are SNHLY and FYNNEI.

The V and J genes are TRBV28 and TRBJ1-2, with TRBD1 matching 7 bases. V dropped 5 bases and J dropped 3; count of bases not matched to a gene: 6. This CDR3 has 14 amino acids. Per the germline V gene, CDR1 is MDHEN and CDR2 is SYDVKM. For the CDR3, the DNA is TGTGCCAGCAGTCCAGGGGGACGCTACTATGGCTACACCTTC. It yields the protein CASSPGGRYYGYTF.

The genes are TRBV25-1 and TRBJ1-2, with 8 bases identical to TRBD1. J gave up 4 bases and V 2 bases, and 9 bases lay outside the gene matches. The CDR3 contains 16 residues. The germline CDR1 and CDR2 sequences are MGHDK and SYGVNS. CDR3 in amino acids: CASSEPTGAATYGYTF. The CDR3 nucleotides read TGTGCCAGCAGTGAACCGACAGGGGCCGCTACCTATGGCTACACCTTC.

Concerning this clone: At the DNA level, this CDR3 is encoded by other sequences in the same sample as well. The chain uses TRBV7-9 and TRBJ2-1; D not certain. Trimming took off 0 bases at V and 10 bases at J, with 4 bases between the two ends. CDR1 is SEHNR, CDR2 FQNEAQ, per germline (reference sequence). The CDR3 totals 11 residues. This chain's CDR3 is CASSLAREQFF. The CDR3 coding sequence is TGTGCCAGCAGCTTAGCGCGGGAGCAGTTCTTC.

The gene calls are TRBV9 and TRBJ2-2, with D possibly being TRBD2 (6 bases). With 1 base removed from V and 5 bases from J, the gap between germline ends came to 21 bases. The length of the CDR3 is 18 residues. The germline gives CDR1 SGDLS, CDR2 YYNGEE. CDR3 bases: TGTGCCAGCAGCGTAAGCGTAGCGGACCCTGTTATAACCGGGGAGCTGTTTTTT. Translation gives CASSVSVADPVITGELFF. Together with reference TRBV9 and TRBJ2-2, the CDR3 gives the full variable domain: DSGVTQTPKHLITATGQRVTLRCSPRSGDLSVYWYQQSLDQGLQFLIQYYNGEERAKGNILERFSAQQFPDLHSELNLSSLELGDSALYFCASSVSVADPVITGELFFGEGSRLTVL.

The chain joins TRBV11-3 to TRBJ2-2; TRBD2 matches at 7 bases. The CDR3 length is 15 residues. CDR1 is SGHNT, CDR2 YENEEA, per germline. With 5 bases clipped from V and 5 bases from J, the junction kept 8 bases outside the gene matches. The CDR3 is CASSALTGGTGELFF. As DNA, the CDR3 is TGTGCCAGCAGCGCCCTGACGGGGGGAACCGGGGAGCTGTTTTTT.

The chain links TRBV19 to TRBJ1-1, with 9 bases aligning to TRBD1. The V segment lost 5 bases and the J segment 2 bases; nucleotides outside the gene matches: 9. This CDR3 has 16 amino acids. Germline values: CDR1 LNHDA, CDR2 SQIVND (reference sequence). The CDR3 nucleotides are TGTGCCAGTAGTGCCGGGACAGGGAACGTAAACACTGAAGCTTTCTTT. Protein: CASSAGTGNVNTEAFF.

The CDR3, as DNA: TGTGCCAGCAGCCTGGGACTAGCGGGGGTCCCCCAAGAGACCCAGTACTTC. It specifies CASSLGLAGVPQETQYF. The rearrangement joins TRBV7-9 to TRBJ2-5; 14 nucleotides align to TRBD2. The CDR3 extends over 17 amino acids. The V gene's germline CDR1 is SEHNR and CDR2 FQNEAQ (reference sequence). The V gene end was trimmed by 5 bases and the J gene end by 1 base; junction bases not matched to a gene: 6.

This clone was seen only once. This sequence joins TRBV18 and TRBJ2-2, with TRBD1 as a possible D gene (6 bases). Trimming cost V 4 bases and J 4 bases, with 10 bases left between them. CDR1 and CDR2 (germline): KGHSH, LQKENI. The CDR3 is made up of 14 amino acids. As DNA, the CDR3 is TGTGCCAGCTCACTCACAGGGTCCACCGGGGAGCTGTTTTTT. Translating gives CASSLTGSTGELFF. Based on the CDR3 plus reference TRBV18 and TRBJ2-2, the full variable domain is NAGVMQNPRHLVRRRGQEARLRCSPMKGHSHVYWYRQLPEEGLKFMVYLQKENIIDESGMPKERFSAEFPKEGPSILRIQQVVRGDSAAYFCASSLTGSTGELFFGEGSRLTVL.

This clone has more than one count but fewer than ten. The chain has TRBV24-1 and TRBJ2-3; D gene unclear. Trimming took 4 bases from V and 3 from J, leaving 7 bases between them. CDR1 and CDR2 from the germline V gene are KGHDR and SFDVKD. CDR3 length: 13 amino acids. CDR3 residues: CATSEPGTDTQYF. The DNA for the CDR3 is TGTGCCACCAGTGAACCCGGGACAGATACGCAGTATTTT.

The chain has TRBV19 and TRBJ1-2; 7 positions agree with TRBD1. V lost 4 bases, J lost 3 bases, and 11 bases stayed unmatched. Germline CDR1 is LNHDA and CDR2 is SQIVND (reference sequence). CDR3 length: 16 amino acids. The CDR3 loop reads CASSRWDRPQDYGYTF. The CDR3 nucleotides read TGTGCCAGTAGTAGGTGGGACAGACCGCAGGACTATGGCTACACCTTC.

The chain uses TRBV7-9 and TRBJ2-7; 8 bases align to TRBD1. The CDR3 is made up of 13 amino acids. J was trimmed by 11 bases and V by 5 bases; bases with no gene match: 11. Germline CDR1 and CDR2: SEHNR and FQNEAQ (reference sequence). DNA for the CDR3: TGTGCCAGCAGCGGAACCGGACAGGGTGTAAAGTACTTC. Translated: CASSGTGQGVKYF.